This passage covers 19 T cell receptor beta chains from one sample sequenced in a study of blood T cells in healthy people across ages. A sample-barcoded 5' primer and a J-beta primer mix were used in a second PCR of roughly 6 to 11 cycles. One entry per CDR3 protein, called by TCRdb with MiXCR from the 5' RACE reads. The table shows approximately 400,000 distinct CDR3 sequences, with more than 45% occurring only once. Sequencing was carried out using blood. The source of these receptors is a man in his 60s in good health.

V gene TRBV24-1 combines with J gene TRBJ2-4, with 11 bases that match TRBD2. The CDR3 spans 13 residues. Germline V gives CDR1 KGHDR, CDR2 SFDVKD. V was pared by 1 base and J by 13 bases, with 2 bases of the junction left unmatched. The CDR3 DNA reads as TGTGCCACCAGTGATTTCCCTAGCGGGGGGCAGTACTTC. This gives the protein CATSDFPSGGQYF.

V usage is TRBV4-3 and J usage is TRBJ1-1, with 8 bases aligning to TRBD1. J lost 3 bases, V lost 2 bases, and 2 bases had no gene match. The length of the CDR3 is 14 residues. Per germline, CDR1 LGHNA and CDR2 YSLEER. CDR3 sequence: CASSQPDRDTEAFF. In nucleotides, the CDR3 is TGCGCCAGCAGCCAACCGGACAGGGACACTGAAGCTTTCTTT.

The genes are TRBV11-2 and TRBJ2-4; 8 nucleotides line up with TRBD2. Matching the DNA end better, TRBJ2-7 makes the J call doubtful. The CDR3 runs to 15 residues. Germline CDR1 and CDR2: SGHAT and FQNNGV. In DNA form, the CDR3 reads TGTGCCAGCAGCCGTAGCGGGACAAGGTTCTACGAGCAGTACTTC. This sequence encodes CASSRSGTRFYEQYF.

J is TRBJ2-4 and V is TRBV30, with D perhaps being TRBD1 or TRBD2 (6 bases each). The J call may be faulty, since TRBJ2-7 better matches the DNA end. CDR3 length equals 15 residues. Germline-derived CDR1 and CDR2 are GTSNPN and SVGIG (reference sequence). The CDR3 coding sequence is TGTGCCTGGACCGGGTTGGGGGGCTCGGTGTACGAGCAGTACTTC. Its translation is CAWTGLGGSVYEQYF.

The gene calls are TRBV5-1 and TRBJ2-3; possible D gene TRBD1, 6 bases. The germline V gene has CDR1 SGHRS and CDR2 YFSETQ. This CDR3 is 15 amino acids long. V shed 2 bases and J shed 0 bases, with 10 bases lying between them. This CDR3 is CASSLDGTSTDTQYF. The CDR3 DNA reads as TGCGCCAGCAGCTTAGACGGGACAAGCACAGATACGCAGTATTTT.

This clonotype appeared many times. The chain joins TRBV5-5 to TRBJ2-3; D gene uncertain. The germline V gene encodes CDR1 SGHKS and CDR2 YYEKEE (reference sequence). Trimming removed 0 bases at V and 10 bases at J, with 15 bases between. The CDR3 is 14 residues long. The CDR3 is CASSLARSDSPQYF. The CDR3 coding sequence is TGTGCCAGCAGCTTGGCCAGGTCGGATAGTCCGCAGTATTTT.

This clonotype was found many times. The chain is built from TRBV6-2 or TRBV6-3 and TRBJ2-7; 8 bases fit TRBD1. The CDR3 totals 16 residues. With 6 bases clipped from V and 3 bases from J, the junction kept 13 bases outside the gene matches. Germline values: CDR1 MNHEY, CDR2 SVGEGT. CDR3 amino acids: CASSHPRQGFNYEQYF. The CDR3 nucleotides are TGTGCCAGCAGCCATCCCAGACAGGGGTTTAACTACGAGCAGTACTTC.

This sequence joins TRBV20-1 and TRBJ2-5; the D call may be TRBD1 or TRBD2 (6 bases each). The CDR3 is 14 residues long. CDR1 and CDR2 from the germline V gene are DFQATT and SNEGSKA (reference sequence). Trimming removed 3 bases at V and 11 bases at J, with 22 bases between. The CDR3 DNA is TGCAGTGCTAGGTCGACTAGAGGGGGGAATGAGCAGTACTTC. This sequence encodes CSARSTRGGNEQYF.

On this clonotype: Possible read error: a much larger clone is one base away. The chain links TRBV4-3 to TRBJ2-4; tentatively, D is TRBD2 (6 bases). There are 19 residues in the CDR3. From germline, CDR1 is LGHNA and CDR2 YSLEER. CDR3 protein: CAGSHSFRVAELAKNIQYF. For the CDR3, the DNA is TGCGCCGGCAGCCACTCCTTTCGGGTAGCGGAACTAGCCAAAAACATTCAGTACTTC.

There are a few counts of this clonotype. The chain couples TRBV12-3 or TRBV12-4 to TRBJ1-2, with 8 bases identical to TRBD1. J was trimmed by 6 bases and V by 6 bases; bases with no gene match: 3. This CDR3 is 12 amino acids long. CDR3 amino acids: CASRGTGDGYTF. The CDR3 DNA sequence: TGTGCCAGCAGGGGGACAGGAGATGGCTACACCTTC.

The chain combines TRBV5-1 with TRBJ1-2; the match to TRBD1 covers 8 bases. The CDR3 is 14 amino acids. The J segment lost 4 bases and the V segment lost 4 bases, leaving 6 bases of the junction unmatched. The germline V gene has CDR1 SGHRS and CDR2 YFSETQ. The CDR3 loop reads CASSAAGGSYGYTF. CDR3 sequence (DNA): TGCGCCAGCAGCGCTGCAGGGGGCAGCTATGGCTACACCTTC.

This clonotype was counted between two and nine times. V and J are TRBV20-1 and TRBJ1-2, with D perhaps TRBD1 (5 bases). The ends were cut back, 5 bases at V and 8 bases at J, with 15 bases in the middle. Germline-derived CDR1 and CDR2 are DFQATT and SNEGSKA (reference sequence). This CDR3 contains 12 residues. The CDR3 sequence: CSAPGRGRGYTF. For the CDR3, the DNA is TGCAGTGCTCCAGGACGGGGCAGAGGCTACACCTTC.

This clonotype showed up just a few times. The rearrangement links TRBV9 to TRBJ2-3, with D perhaps assigned TRBD1 or TRBD2 (5 bases each). Trimming shortened V by 1 base and J by 1 base, and 13 bases separated the two germline ends. Germline loops: CDR1 SGDLS, CDR2 YYNGEE. The CDR3 has 16 amino acids. For the CDR3, the DNA is TGTGCCAGCAGCGTAATGGGGGAGCGGCGCACAGATACGCAGTATTTT. Its translation is CASSVMGERRTDTQYF.

V gene TRBV28 combines with J gene TRBJ2-2, with 7 nucleotides matching TRBD1. Germline V lookup: CDR1 MDHEN, CDR2 SYDVKM. This CDR3 contains 14 residues. The V gene end was trimmed by 7 bases and the J gene end by 0 bases; junction bases not matched to a gene: 2. In DNA, the CDR3 is TGTGCCAGCAAAGGGGGCGCGAACACCGGGGAGCTGTTTTTT. This encodes CASKGGANTGELFF.

V and J are TRBV6-5 and TRBJ2-7; D could derive from TRBD1 or TRBD2 (5 bases each). Trimming shortened V by 2 bases and J by 2 bases, and 22 bases separated the two germline ends. In germline, CDR1 is MNHEY, CDR2 SVGAGI. The CDR3 length is 18 residues. CDR3 residues: CASSYPRSGPGPAYEQYF. CDR3 in DNA: TGTGCCAGCAGTTACCCACGATCGGGACCGGGACCAGCCTACGAGCAGTACTTC.

The chain links TRBV7-9 to TRBJ1-1; D perhaps matches TRBD1 (6 bases). The CDR3 sequence is 12 residues long. V was clipped by 5 bases and J by 7 bases, with 11 bases between them. Germline V gene sequence: CDR1 SEHNR, CDR2 FQNEAQ (reference sequence). The CDR3 protein is CASSEGRGEAFF. In nucleotides, the CDR3 is TGTGCCAGCAGCGAAGGCAGGGGTGAAGCTTTCTTT.

The chain carries TRBV29-1 and TRBJ2-7; either TRBD1 or TRBD2 may supply D (7 bases each). Germline CDR1 reads SQVTM; CDR2 reads ANQGSEA. CDR3 length: 15 amino acids. V was cut by 7 bases and J by 3 bases, with 22 bases left in between. Here the CDR3 reads CSALGGGQYYYEQYF. DNA of the CDR3: TGCAGCGCACTGGGGGGGGGACAGTATTACTACGAGCAGTACTTC.

This clonotype was observed many times. The gene calls are TRBV20-1 and TRBJ2-3, with 9 nucleotides matching TRBD2. Germline assignment: CDR1 DFQATT and CDR2 SNEGSKA (reference sequence). This CDR3 comprises 18 residues. V was clipped by 4 bases and J by 3 bases; unmatched bases: 17. For the CDR3, the DNA is TGCAGTGCTACTCTAGCGGGGATAATAAGCAGGGGGACAGATACGCAGTATTTT. Protein sequence: CSATLAGIISRGTDTQYF.

The chain recombines TRBV2 with TRBJ2-6, with 8 bases identical to TRBD1. The V gene end was trimmed by 6 bases and the J gene end by 0 bases; junction bases not matched to a gene: 4. Germline CDR1 reads SNHLY; CDR2 reads FYNNEI. CDR3 length: 16 amino acids. The CDR3 DNA follows: TGTGCCAGCAGGGGACAGGCGGTCTCTGGGGCCAACGTCCTGACTTTC. Translating it yields CASRGQAVSGANVLTF.